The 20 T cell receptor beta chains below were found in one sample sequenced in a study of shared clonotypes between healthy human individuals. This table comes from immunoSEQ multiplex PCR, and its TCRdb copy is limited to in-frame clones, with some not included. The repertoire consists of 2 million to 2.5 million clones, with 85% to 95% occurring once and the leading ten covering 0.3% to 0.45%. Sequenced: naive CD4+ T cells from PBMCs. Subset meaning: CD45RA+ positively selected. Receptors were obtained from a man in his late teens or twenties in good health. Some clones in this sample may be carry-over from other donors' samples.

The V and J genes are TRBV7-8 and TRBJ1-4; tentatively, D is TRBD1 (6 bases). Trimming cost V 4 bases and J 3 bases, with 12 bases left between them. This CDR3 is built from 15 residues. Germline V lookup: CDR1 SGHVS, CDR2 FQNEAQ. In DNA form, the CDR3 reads TGTGCCAGCAGCTATAGAAGGGGGTCTAATGAAAAACTGTTTTTT. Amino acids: CASSYRRGSNEKLFF.

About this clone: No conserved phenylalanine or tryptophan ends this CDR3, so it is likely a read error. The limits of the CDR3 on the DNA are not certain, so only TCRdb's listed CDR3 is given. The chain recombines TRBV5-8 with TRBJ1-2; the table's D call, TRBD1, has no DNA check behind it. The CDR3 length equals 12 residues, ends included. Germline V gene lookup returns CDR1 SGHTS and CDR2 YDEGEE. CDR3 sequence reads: CASSDLWGQGAY.

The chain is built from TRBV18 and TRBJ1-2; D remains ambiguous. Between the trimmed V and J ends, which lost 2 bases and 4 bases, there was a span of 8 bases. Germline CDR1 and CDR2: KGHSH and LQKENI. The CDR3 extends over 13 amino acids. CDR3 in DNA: TGTGCCAGCTCACCATTCGACACCTATGGCTACACCTTC. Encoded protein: CASSPFDTYGYTF.

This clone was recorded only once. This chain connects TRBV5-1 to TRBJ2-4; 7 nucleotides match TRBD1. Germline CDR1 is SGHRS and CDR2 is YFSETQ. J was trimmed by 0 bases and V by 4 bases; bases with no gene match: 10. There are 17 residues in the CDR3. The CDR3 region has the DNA TGCGCCAGCAGCACGGTAGGGGGCAACCTAGCCAAAAACATTCAGTACTTC. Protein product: CASSTVGGNLAKNIQYF.

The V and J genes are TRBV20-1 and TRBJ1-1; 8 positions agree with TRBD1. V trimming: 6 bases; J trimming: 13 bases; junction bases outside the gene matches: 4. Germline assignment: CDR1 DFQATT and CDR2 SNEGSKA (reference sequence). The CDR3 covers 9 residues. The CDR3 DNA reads TGCAGTGCCGGACAGGGCTTTTTCTTT. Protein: CSAGQGFFF.

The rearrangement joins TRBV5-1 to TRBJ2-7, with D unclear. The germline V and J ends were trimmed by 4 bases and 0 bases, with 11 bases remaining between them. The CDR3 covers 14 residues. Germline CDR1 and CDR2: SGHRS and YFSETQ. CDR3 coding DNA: TGCGCCAGCAGCGGTTCACTTAGCTCCTACGAGCAGTACTTC. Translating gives CASSGSLSSYEQYF.

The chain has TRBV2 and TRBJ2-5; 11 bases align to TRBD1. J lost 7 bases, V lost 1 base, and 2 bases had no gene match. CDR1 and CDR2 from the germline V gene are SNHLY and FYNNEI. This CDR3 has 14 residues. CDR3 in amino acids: CASSEEGQGGTQYF. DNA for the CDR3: TGTGCCAGCAGTGAAGAGGGACAGGGGGGGACCCAGTACTTC.

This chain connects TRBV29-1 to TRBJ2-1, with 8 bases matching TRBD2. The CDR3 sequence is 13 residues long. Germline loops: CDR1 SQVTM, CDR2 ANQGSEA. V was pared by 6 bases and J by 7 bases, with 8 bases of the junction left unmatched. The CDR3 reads CSVTSGGGNEQFF. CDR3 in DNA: TGCAGCGTAACTAGCGGAGGGGGGAATGAGCAGTTCTTC.

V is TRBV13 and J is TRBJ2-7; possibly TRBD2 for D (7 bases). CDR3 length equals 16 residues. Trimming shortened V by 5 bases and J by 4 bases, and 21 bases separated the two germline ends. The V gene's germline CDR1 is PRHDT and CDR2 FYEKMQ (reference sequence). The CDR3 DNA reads TGTGCCAGCAGCCCGGGGGGCGGAAACATAGAGTACGAGCAGTACTTC. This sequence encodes CASSPGGGNIEYEQYF. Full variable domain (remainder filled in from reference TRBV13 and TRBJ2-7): AAGVIQSPRHLIKEKRETATLKCYPIPRHDTVYWYQQGPGQDPQFLISFYEKMQSDKGSIPDRFSAQQFSDYHSELNMSSLELGDSALYFCASSPGGGNIEYEQYFGPGTRLTVT.

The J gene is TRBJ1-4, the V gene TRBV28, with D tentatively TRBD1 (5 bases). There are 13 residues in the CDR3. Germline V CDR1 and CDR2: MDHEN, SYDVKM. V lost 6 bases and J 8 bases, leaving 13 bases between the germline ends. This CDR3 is CASRQGGWEKLFF. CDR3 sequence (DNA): TGTGCCAGCAGGCAGGGTGGTTGGGAAAAACTGTTTTTT.

The CDR3 protein is CASSWPDAGEKLFF. CDR3 sequence (DNA): TGCGCCAGCAGCTGGCCAGACGCCGGTGAAAAACTGTTTTTT. The gene calls are TRBV5-1 and TRBJ1-4; D is unresolved. V lost 3 bases and J lost 7, with 13 bases in between. The germline gives CDR1 SGHRS, CDR2 YFSETQ. This CDR3 is built from 14 residues.

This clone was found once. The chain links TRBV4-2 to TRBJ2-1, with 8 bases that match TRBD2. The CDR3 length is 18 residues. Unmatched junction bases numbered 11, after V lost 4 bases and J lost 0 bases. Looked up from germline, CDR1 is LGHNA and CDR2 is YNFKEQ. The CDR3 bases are TGTGCCAGCAGCCCCGCACTGAGAGCGGGGGTCTCCTACAATGAGCAGTTCTTC. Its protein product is CASSPALRAGVSYNEQFF.

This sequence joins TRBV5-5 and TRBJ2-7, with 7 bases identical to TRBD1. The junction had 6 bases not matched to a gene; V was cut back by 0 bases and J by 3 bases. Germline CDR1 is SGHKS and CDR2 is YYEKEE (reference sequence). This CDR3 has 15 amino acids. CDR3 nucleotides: TGTGCCAGCAGCTTGGCGGGACAGCCCCTCTACGAGCAGTACTTC. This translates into CASSLAGQPLYEQYF.

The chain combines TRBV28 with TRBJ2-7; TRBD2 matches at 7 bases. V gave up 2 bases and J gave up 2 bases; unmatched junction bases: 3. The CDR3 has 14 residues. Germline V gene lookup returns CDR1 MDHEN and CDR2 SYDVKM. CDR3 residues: CASSLAGLTYEQYF. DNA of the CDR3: TGTGCCAGCAGTTTAGCGGGACTAACCTACGAGCAGTACTTC.

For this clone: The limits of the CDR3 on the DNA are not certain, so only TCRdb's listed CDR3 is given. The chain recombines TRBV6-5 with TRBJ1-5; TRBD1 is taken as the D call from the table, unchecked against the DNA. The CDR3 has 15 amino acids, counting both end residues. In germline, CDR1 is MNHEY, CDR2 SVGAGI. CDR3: CASSSSGTGKQPQHF.

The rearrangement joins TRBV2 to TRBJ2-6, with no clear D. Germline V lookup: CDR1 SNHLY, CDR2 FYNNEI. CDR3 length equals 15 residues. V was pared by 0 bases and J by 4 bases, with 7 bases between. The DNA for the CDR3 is TGTGCCAGCAGTGAAGCCCCGTTCGGGGCCAACGTCCTGACTTTC. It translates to CASSEAPFGANVLTF.

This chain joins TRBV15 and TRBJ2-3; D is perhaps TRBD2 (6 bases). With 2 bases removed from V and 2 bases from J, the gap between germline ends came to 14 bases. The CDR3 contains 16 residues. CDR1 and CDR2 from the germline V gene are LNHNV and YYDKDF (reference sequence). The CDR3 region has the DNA TGTGCCACCAGCAGAAATGGAGGGCCCTCCACAGATACGCAGTATTTT. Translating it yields CATSRNGGPSTDTQYF.

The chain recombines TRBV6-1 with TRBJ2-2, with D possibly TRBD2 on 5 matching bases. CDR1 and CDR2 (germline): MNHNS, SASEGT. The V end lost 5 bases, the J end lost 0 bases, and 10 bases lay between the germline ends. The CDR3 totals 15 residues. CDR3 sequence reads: CASSPTTTNTGELFF. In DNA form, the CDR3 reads TGTGCCAGCAGTCCGACTACGACGAACACCGGGGAGCTGTTTTTT.

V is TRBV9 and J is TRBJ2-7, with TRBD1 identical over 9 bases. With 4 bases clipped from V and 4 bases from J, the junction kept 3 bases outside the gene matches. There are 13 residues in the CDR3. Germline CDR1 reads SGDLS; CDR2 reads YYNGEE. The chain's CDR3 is CASSYGQGYEQYF. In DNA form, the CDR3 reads TGTGCCAGCAGCTACGGACAGGGGTACGAGCAGTACTTC.

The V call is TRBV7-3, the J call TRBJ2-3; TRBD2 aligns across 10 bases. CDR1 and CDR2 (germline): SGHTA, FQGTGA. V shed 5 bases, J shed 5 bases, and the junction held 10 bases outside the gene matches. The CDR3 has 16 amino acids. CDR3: CASSRWLAGEGDTQYF. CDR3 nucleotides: TGTGCCAGCAGCCGCTGGCTAGCGGGAGAGGGAGATACGCAGTATTTT.